The 30 T cell receptor beta chains in this list originate from one sample, sequenced in a study of vaccination and CD4 T cells after COVID-19. Treatment reported: 10-day PBMC culture with coronavirus spike peptide pools or control peptides (ViraFEST assay). Sequenced with the Oncomine TCR Beta short-read assay was DNA taken from cultured CD4+ T cells. Via MiXCR, TCRdb re-called the PCR reads, giving one row per CDR3 protein. The sample has about 20,000 distinct CDR3 sequences, roughly half seen once; the top ten hold 8% to 10%. These receptors have no known antigen. Sequenced: CD4+ T cells from blood, cultured in vitro. All receptors come from a human donor who had recovered from COVID-19.

V usage is TRBV20-1 and J usage is TRBJ2-1; 13 bases align to TRBD2. The V and J ends lost 3 bases and 12 bases, in that order; junction bases with no gene match: 32. In germline, CDR1 is DFQATT, CDR2 SNEGSKA (reference sequence). The CDR3 is 22 amino acids. CDR3 in amino acids: CSASSAGLTSGRNWDRKDGQFF. The DNA for the CDR3 is TGCAGTGCTAGTTCCGCAGGGTTGACTAGCGGGAGGAATTGGGATCGCAAGGATGGGCAGTTCTTC.

V gene TRBV28 combines with J gene TRBJ1-2; D gene uncertain. V gave up 7 bases and J gave up 11 bases, with 20 bases separating them. The CDR3 totals 13 residues. The germline gives CDR1 MDHEN, CDR2 SYDVKM. The CDR3 reads CASTDELRMRYTF. Written as DNA, the CDR3 is TGTGCCAGCACGGACGAGTTACGGATGCGGTACACCTTC.

The rearrangement uses TRBV7-9 and TRBJ1-1; 7 bases are a match to TRBD1. Germline-derived CDR1 and CDR2 are SEHNR and FQNEAQ (reference sequence). The trim removed 5 bases at V and 0 bases at J, leaving 3 bases unmatched. This CDR3 region has 14 residues. The CDR3 coding sequence is TGTGCCAGCAGCCAGGACAGGTTGAACACTGAAGCTTTCTTT. This encodes CASSQDRLNTEAFF.

This chain links TRBV7-3 with TRBJ2-3; no firm D call. CDR3 size: 15 residues. Germline CDR1 and CDR2: SGHTA and FQGTGA. Between the trimmed V and J ends, which lost 0 bases and 0 bases, there was a span of 7 bases. CDR3 protein: CASSLTQASTDTQYF. DNA for the CDR3: TGTGCCAGCAGCTTAACCCAAGCAAGCACAGATACGCAGTATTTT.

The CDR3 loop is CASSFRTGGVNTEAFF. The CDR3 DNA follows: TGTGCCAGCAGCTTTAGGACAGGGGGTGTGAACACTGAAGCTTTCTTT. The chain links TRBV11-3 to TRBJ1-1, with 10 bases that match TRBD1. CDR1 and CDR2 (germline): SGHNT, YENEEA. The CDR3 sequence is 16 residues long. V shed 3 bases and J 0 bases; nucleotides not matched to a gene: 4.

This clonotype has more than one count but fewer than ten. This chain uses TRBV7-6 with TRBJ2-1, with 13 bases identical to TRBD2. This CDR3 region has 20 residues. V shed 5 bases, J shed 7 bases, and the junction held 20 bases outside the gene matches. Looked up from germline, CDR1 is SGHVS and CDR2 is FNYEAQ. CDR3 DNA: TGTGCCAGCAGCCTCCAACTAGCGGGAGGGCCGCTGAGTGGGTTTAATGAGCAGTTCTTC. As protein: CASSLQLAGGPLSGFNEQFF.

The chain has TRBV7-8 and TRBJ2-7, with D hard to call. The CDR3 loop spans 12 amino acids. Germline V gene sequence: CDR1 SGHVS, CDR2 FQNEAQ. V gave up 2 bases and J gave up 3 bases, with 5 bases separating them. The CDR3: CASSLQVYEQYF. As DNA, the CDR3 is TGTGCCAGCAGCTTACAGGTCTACGAGCAGTACTTC.

The V and J genes are TRBV19 and TRBJ2-4; 9 bases are a match to TRBD1. The V and J ends lost 3 bases and 6 bases, in that order; junction bases with no gene match: 12. Germline CDR1 and CDR2: LNHDA and SQIVND (reference sequence). The CDR3 is made up of 17 amino acids. The CDR3 coding sequence is TGTGCCAGTAGTATGACCAGTGGGGGACAGGGACGAAACATTCAGTACTTC. Amino acid sequence: CASSMTSGGQGRNIQYF.

The V and J genes are TRBV24-1 and TRBJ2-7; TRBD2 might be the D (5 bases). This CDR3 has 14 residues. Germline V gives CDR1 KGHDR, CDR2 SFDVKD. V shed 4 bases and J shed 0 bases, with 9 bases lying between them. The CDR3, as DNA: TGTGCCACCAGTGACCCGGGGAGCTCCTACGAGCAGTACTTC. Translation: CATSDPGSSYEQYF.

The V and J genes are TRBV20-1 and TRBJ2-5, with 11 bases lining up with TRBD1. Trimming took 1 base from V and 2 from J; bases not matched to a gene: 3. The germline gives CDR1 DFQATT, CDR2 SNEGSKA (reference sequence). The CDR3 is made up of 15 amino acids. CDR3 residues: CSARGTGGSQETQYF. CDR3 coding DNA: TGCAGTGCTAGAGGGACAGGGGGCAGTCAAGAGACCCAGTACTTC.

This clonotype was detected only a few times. The V call is TRBV20-1, the J call TRBJ2-7, with TRBD1 matching 9 bases. Germline-derived CDR1 and CDR2 are DFQATT and SNEGSKA (reference sequence). Trimming took 4 bases from V and 2 from J; bases not matched to a gene: 3. CDR3 size: 13 residues. CDR3 region: CSATGTGTYEQYF. The DNA for the CDR3 is TGCAGTGCTACCGGGACAGGGACCTACGAGCAGTACTTC.

The CDR3 DNA reads as TGCAGATTAGCGGGACCTACCTACAATGAGCAGTTCTTC. This translates into CRLAGPTYNEQFF. J is TRBJ2-1 and V is TRBV20-1; TRBD2 matches at 8 bases. Germline values: CDR1 DFQATT, CDR2 SNEGSKA (reference sequence). There are 13 residues in the CDR3.

This chain links TRBV7-8 with TRBJ2-7; tentatively, D is TRBD2 (8 bases). V was pared by 5 bases and J by 7 bases, with 18 bases between. The CDR3 is 14 amino acids. Per germline, CDR1 SGHVS and CDR2 FQNEAQ. As DNA, the CDR3 is TGTGCCAGCAGCCAGGGACTAGGGGGCTTGGAGCAGTACTTC. It encodes CASSQGLGGLEQYF.

V usage is TRBV20-1 and J usage is TRBJ2-3, with D possibly TRBD2 on 5 matching bases. Trimming removed 6 bases from V and 4 bases from J, with 11 bases in between. The CDR3 is 12 residues long. CDR1 is DFQATT, CDR2 SNEGSKA, per germline (reference sequence). Here the CDR3 reads CSATPGSDTQYF. Here the CDR3 DNA reads TGCAGTGCCACCCCGGGGTCAGATACGCAGTATTTT.

The rearrangement uses TRBV12-3 or TRBV12-4 and TRBJ2-3; D is possibly TRBD1 (6 bases). The CDR3 sequence is 14 residues long. Trimming shortened V by 8 bases and J by 5 bases, and 17 bases separated the two germline ends. The chain's CDR3 is CASAGTRVGDTQYF. The CDR3 DNA reads as TGTGCCAGCGCCGGGACAAGGGTCGGAGATACGCAGTATTTT.

This chain connects TRBV7-2 to TRBJ2-5; D might be TRBD1 (5 bases). Germline CDR1 SGHTA, CDR2 FQGNSA. The CDR3 has 13 residues. The germline V and J ends were trimmed by 5 bases and 4 bases, with 11 bases remaining between them. For the CDR3, the DNA is TGTGCCAGCAGCCCCCCTGGGGCAGAGACCCAGTACTTC. This translates into CASSPPGAETQYF.

The genes are TRBV6-1 and TRBJ1-5; 7 nucleotides match TRBD1. Germline loops: CDR1 MNHNS, CDR2 SASEGT. J gave up 0 bases and V 5 bases, and 4 bases lay outside the gene matches. This CDR3 has 15 residues. The CDR3 nucleotides are TGTGCCAGCAGTATCGGGACAGTTAGCAATCAGCCCCAGCATTTT. Translation: CASSIGTVSNQPQHF.

The chain couples TRBV7-2 to TRBJ1-1, with D maybe TRBD1 (5 bases). This CDR3 region has 14 residues. Germline CDR1 SGHTA, CDR2 FQGNSA. V shed 0 bases and J shed 5 bases, with 10 bases lying between them. CDR3 amino acids: CASSLAGGGTEAFF. CDR3 nucleotides: TGTGCCAGCAGCTTAGCGGGGGGAGGAACTGAAGCTTTCTTT.

The rearrangement links TRBV7-9 to TRBJ2-1; 8 nucleotides agree with TRBD1. Trimming took 5 bases from V and 4 from J; bases not matched to a gene: 10. Germline V gene lookup returns CDR1 SEHNR and CDR2 FQNEAQ (reference sequence). The CDR3 has 16 residues. The CDR3 DNA reads TGTGCCAGCAGCCGAAGGGACAGGTCAGGTTACAATGAGCAGTTCTTC. This gives the protein CASSRRDRSGYNEQFF. The full variable domain, completed using reference TRBV7-9 and TRBJ2-1, is DTGVSQNPRHKITKRGQNVTFRCDPISEHNRLYWYRQTLGQGPEFLTYFQNEAQLEKSRLLSDRFSAERPKGSFSTLEIQRTEQGDSAMYLCASSRRDRSGYNEQFFGPGTRLTVL.

This chain joins TRBV4-3 and TRBJ1-2; D remains ambiguous. This CDR3 has 15 residues. The germline V gene has CDR1 LGHNA and CDR2 YSLEER. The V and J ends lost 0 bases and 5 bases respectively, with 13 bases between them. In nucleotides, the CDR3 is TGCGCCAGCAGCCAAGATCCCCTGGGTTCTTATGGCTACACCTTC. This translates into CASSQDPLGSYGYTF.

The V and J genes are TRBV27 and TRBJ2-3, with D tentatively TRBD2 (5 bases). Germline CDR1 MNHEY, CDR2 SMNVEV (reference sequence). The CDR3 is made up of 13 amino acids. The V and J ends lost 6 bases and 6 bases respectively, with 13 bases between them. The CDR3 is CASSLSRGDTQYF. The CDR3 nucleotides read TGTGCCAGCAGCTTAAGCCGAGGGGATACGCAGTATTTT.

This clonotype was counted between two and nine times. The V call is TRBV11-1, the J call TRBJ1-1; D might be TRBD1 (6 bases). The CDR3 sequence is 15 residues long. The V end was cut by 4 bases, the J end by 8 bases, with 20 bases between. Germline V gene data show CDR1 as SGHAT and CDR2 as FQDESV (reference sequence). CDR3 sequence (DNA): TGTGCCAGCAGCTGGAACAGGGATGGGAACGTGGAAGCTTTCTTT. Translated, it gives CASSWNRDGNVEAFF.

The CDR3 DNA follows: TGCAGTGCTAGAGAGGTAGAAAACACAGATACGCAGTATTTT. Protein sequence: CSAREVENTDTQYF. This chain links TRBV20-1 with TRBJ2-3; no reliable D call. Germline CDR1 reads DFQATT; CDR2 reads SNEGSKA (reference sequence). Trimming took off 0 bases at V and 2 bases at J, with 9 bases between the two ends. This CDR3 region has 14 residues.

The chain carries TRBV20-1 and TRBJ1-2; D is unclear. CDR3 length: 14 residues. Trimming removed 2 bases from V and 4 bases from J, with 14 bases in between. Germline loops: CDR1 DFQATT, CDR2 SNEGSKA (reference sequence). CDR3 nucleotide sequence: TGCAGTGCTAGACAGGAAAACACCATCTATGGCTACACCTTC. Protein product: CSARQENTIYGYTF.

This clonotype was recorded a few times. The chain recombines TRBV2 with TRBJ2-7, with TRBD1 matching over 9 bases. V lost 4 bases, J lost 2 bases, and 9 bases stayed unmatched. The CDR3 has 16 residues. Germline loops: CDR1 SNHLY, CDR2 FYNNEI. The CDR3 spells CASSARGTGITYEQYF. The DNA for the CDR3 is TGTGCCAGCAGTGCTAGGGGGACAGGGATAACCTACGAGCAGTACTTC.

The rearrangement links TRBV11-3 to TRBJ2-5; D may be TRBD1 (6 bases). CDR1 SGHNT and CDR2 YENEEA come from the germline V gene. With 5 bases removed from V and 7 bases from J, the gap between germline ends came to 14 bases. The CDR3 has 13 amino acids. The CDR3 bases are TGTGCCAGCAGCAGGACAGTCTTGGGGACCCAGTACTTC. Protein sequence: CASSRTVLGTQYF.

The chain uses TRBV7-9 and TRBJ1-4, with 11 bases matching TRBD1. The CDR3 loop spans 15 amino acids. V shed 3 bases and J 6 bases; nucleotides not matched to a gene: 3. CDR1 is SEHNR, CDR2 FQNEAQ, per germline (reference sequence). The CDR3 region is CASSFGQGADEKLFF. CDR3 nucleotide sequence: TGTGCCAGCAGCTTCGGACAGGGGGCTGATGAAAAACTGTTTTTT.

The genes are TRBV7-6 and TRBJ2-7; 8 nucleotides match TRBD1. The CDR3 sequence is 15 residues long. Trimming took 5 bases from V and 1 from J; bases not matched to a gene: 7. The germline gives CDR1 SGHVS, CDR2 FNYEAQ. The CDR3: CASSHRQGRSYEQYF. DNA of the CDR3: TGTGCCAGCAGCCACCGACAGGGGCGTTCCTACGAGCAGTACTTC. The entire variable domain, with the rest obtained from reference TRBV7-6 and TRBJ2-7, is as follows: GAGVSQSPRYKVTKRGQDVALRCDPISGHVSLYWYRQALGQGPEFLTYFNYEAQQDKSGLPNDRFSAERPEGSISTLTIQRTEQRDSAMYRCASSHRQGRSYEQYFGPGTRLTVT.

This clonotype showed up just a few times. The chain uses TRBV6-1 and TRBJ1-2, with 12 bases that match TRBD1. Unmatched junction bases numbered 3, after V lost 5 bases and J lost 5 bases. This CDR3 is 14 amino acids long. Germline CDR1 is MNHNS and CDR2 is SASEGT. CDR3 region: CASSRDRGQYGYTF. CDR3 coding DNA: TGTGCCAGCAGTCGGGACAGGGGGCAATATGGCTACACCTTC.

The V call is TRBV6-4, the J call TRBJ2-7; D is uncertain. The CDR3 contains 16 residues. V was clipped by 6 bases and J by 2 bases, with 20 bases between them. Germline CDR1 MRHNA, CDR2 SNTAGT. The CDR3: CASRRSRARTTYEQYF. CDR3 DNA sequence: TGTGCCAGCAGGAGATCTAGAGCCCGCACAACCTACGAGCAGTACTTC.